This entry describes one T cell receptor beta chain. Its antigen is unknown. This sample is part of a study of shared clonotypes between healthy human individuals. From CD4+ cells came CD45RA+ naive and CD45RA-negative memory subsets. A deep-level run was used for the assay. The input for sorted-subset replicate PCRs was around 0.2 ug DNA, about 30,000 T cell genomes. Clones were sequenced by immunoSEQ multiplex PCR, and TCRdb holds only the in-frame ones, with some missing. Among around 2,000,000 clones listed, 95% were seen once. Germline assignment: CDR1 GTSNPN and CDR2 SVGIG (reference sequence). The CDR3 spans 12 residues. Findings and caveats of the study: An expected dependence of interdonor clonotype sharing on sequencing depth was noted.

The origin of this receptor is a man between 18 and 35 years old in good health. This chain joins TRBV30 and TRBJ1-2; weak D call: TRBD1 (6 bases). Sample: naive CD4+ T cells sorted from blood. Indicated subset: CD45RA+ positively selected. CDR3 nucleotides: TGTGCATCGAGCCCTACAGGGTATGGCTACACCTTC. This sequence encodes CASSPTGYGYTF.